The 24 T cell receptor beta chains presented below share a single source sample, sequenced in a study of OX40 agonist ivuxolimab in advanced cancers. Sequenced by immunoSEQ multiplex PCR; TCRdb stores in-frame clones only, minus some. The sample contains around 58,000 clones, roughly 91% of which appear only once. The sample in question was CD4+ or CD8+ T cells sorted from blood, obtained in a trial of the OX40 agonist ivuxolimab. These TCRs come from an adult with an advanced solid tumor such as melanoma, head and neck, liver or kidney cancer.

The V and J genes are TRBV18 and TRBJ1-1; a possible D gene is TRBD1 (5 bases). The CDR3 totals 15 residues. In germline, CDR1 is KGHSH, CDR2 LQKENI. The V and J ends lost 3 bases and 5 bases respectively, with 16 bases between them. CDR3 bases: TGTGCCAGCTCACCCCTGTCCCTGGGGGAAACTGAAGCTTTCTTT. Translating gives CASSPLSLGETEAFF.

The J gene is TRBJ1-5, the V gene TRBV19; D gene uncertain. The germline V gene encodes CDR1 LNHDA and CDR2 SQIVND (reference sequence). The V end was cut by 0 bases, the J end by 4 bases, with 10 bases between. The CDR3 has 15 residues. Written as DNA, the CDR3 is TGTGCCAGTAGTATAGAGGGGTCCCCAAATCAGCCCCAGCATTTT. It yields the protein CASSIEGSPNQPQHF.

The chain employs TRBV19 and TRBJ1-5; 9 nucleotides match TRBD1. The CDR3 runs 18 residues. CDR1 and CDR2 from the germline V gene are LNHDA and SQIVND (reference sequence). V gave up 7 bases and J gave up 2 bases; unmatched junction bases: 15. The CDR3 sequence is CASTPGQGRFFGNQPQHF. DNA of the CDR3: TGTGCCAGTACCCCGGGACAGGGTCGATTTTTTGGCAATCAGCCCCAGCATTTT. Full variable domain (rest looked up from reference TRBV19 and TRBJ1-5): DGGITQSPKYLFRKEGQNVTLSCEQNLNHDAMYWYRQDPGQGLRLIYYSQIVNDFQKGDIAEGYSVSREKKESFPLTVTSAQKNPTAFYLCASTPGQGRFFGNQPQHFGDGTRLSIL.

There are a few counts of this clone. This sequence joins TRBV6-5 and TRBJ1-1; TRBD1 matches at 7 bases. Germline-derived CDR1 and CDR2 are MNHEY and SVGAGI. The J segment lost 4 bases and the V segment lost 6 bases, leaving 8 bases of the junction unmatched. The CDR3 is 14 amino acids. The CDR3, as DNA: TGTGCCAGCAGGCGAACAGGGGCCTCCACTGAAGCTTTCTTT. This codes for CASRRTGASTEAFF.

The chain uses TRBV25-1 and TRBJ1-1, with a possible D match to TRBD1 (6 bases). CDR1 is MGHDK, CDR2 SYGVNS, per germline. The V end lost 4 bases, the J end lost 9 bases, and 15 bases lay between the germline ends. The CDR3 extends over 13 amino acids. CDR3 coding DNA: TGTGCCAGCAGTGTTTGGGGGGCAGGTCAAGCTTTCTTT. Protein product: CASSVWGAGQAFF.

The J gene is TRBJ1-4, the V gene TRBV7-6; the match to TRBD1 covers 7 bases. The CDR3 length is 16 residues. Germline values: CDR1 SGHVS, CDR2 FNYEAQ. V shed 2 bases and J 7 bases; nucleotides not matched to a gene: 10. CDR3 protein: CASSLKVPGGSEKLFF. The CDR3, as DNA: TGTGCCAGCAGCTTAAAGGTCCCAGGGGGGAGTGAAAAACTGTTTTTT.

The rearrangement uses TRBV16 and TRBJ2-3; tentatively, D is TRBD2 (6 bases). The germline CDR1 and CDR2 sequences are KGHSY and FQNENV. CDR3 size: 14 residues. Deletions cut 2 bases from V and 12 bases from J, with 18 bases between. CDR3 sequence (DNA): TGTGCCAGCAGCCAAGGCCGCGGGATCAGTACCCAGTATTTT. This encodes CASSQGRGISTQYF.

V and J are TRBV2 and TRBJ2-1, with D tentatively TRBD2 (6 bases). This CDR3 region has 14 residues. Trimming shortened V by 6 bases and J by 0 bases, and 9 bases separated the two germline ends. Germline values: CDR1 SNHLY, CDR2 FYNNEI. For the CDR3, the DNA is TGTGCCAGCAGGGCGGGGATCTCCTACAATGAGCAGTTCTTC. Amino acid sequence: CASRAGISYNEQFF.

The V and J genes are TRBV7-9 and TRBJ2-3; the D gene could be TRBD1 or TRBD2 (6 bases each). Looked up from germline, CDR1 is SEHNR and CDR2 is FQNEAQ (reference sequence). This CDR3 region has 14 residues. With 3 bases removed from V and 4 bases from J, the gap between germline ends came to 11 bases. The CDR3, as DNA: TGTGCCAGCAGCTTTGAGGGGGGAGCAGATACGCAGTATTTT. It yields the protein CASSFEGGADTQYF.

The chain has TRBV5-1 and TRBJ2-7; possibly TRBD2 for D (6 bases). The CDR3 length is 14 residues. Germline CDR1 SGHRS, CDR2 YFSETQ. The V gene lost 7 bases and the J gene lost 2 bases, with 16 bases spanning the gap. The chain's CDR3 is CASWSGREPYEQYF. The CDR3 DNA sequence: TGCGCCAGCTGGTCCGGGCGGGAACCCTACGAGCAGTACTTC.

V gene TRBV9 combines with J gene TRBJ1-4, with TRBD1 identical over 8 bases. With V trimmed by 2 bases and J by 10 bases, 7 bases remained unmatched. The CDR3 consists of 14 residues. Germline V gene sequence: CDR1 SGDLS, CDR2 YYNGEE. The CDR3 coding sequence is TGTGCCAGCAGCGTGGACAGGGTATATGGAAAACTGTTTTTT. Amino acid sequence: CASSVDRVYGKLFF.

The chain recombines TRBV7-9 with TRBJ2-4; tentatively, D is TRBD2 (6 bases). CDR3 length: 15 amino acids. Germline CDR1 and CDR2: SEHNR and FQNEAQ (reference sequence). Trimming cost V 4 bases and J 7 bases, with 17 bases left between them. Here the CDR3 reads CASSSPSAGRNIQYF. The CDR3, as DNA: TGTGCCAGCAGCTCACCTTCGGCAGGGAGGAACATTCAGTACTTC.

The rearrangement links TRBV5-6 to TRBJ2-4; D remains unclear. Trimming stripped 2 bases from V and 0 bases from J, with 6 bases between. The CDR3 has 14 residues. Germline-derived CDR1 and CDR2 are SGHDT and YYEEEE. In nucleotides, the CDR3 is TGTGCCAGCAGCTTCGAACTAGCCAAAAACATTCAGTACTTC. It is translated as CASSFELAKNIQYF.

The rearrangement joins TRBV6-5 to TRBJ1-4, with D possibly being TRBD1 (5 bases). This CDR3 is 13 amino acids long. V was shortened by 9 bases and J by 7 bases, with 15 bases between the two germline ends. CDR1 is MNHEY, CDR2 SVGAGI, per germline. The chain's CDR3 is CASQTRDSEKLFF. CDR3 nucleotides: TGTGCCAGTCAGACCCGGGACTCTGAAAAACTGTTTTTT.

The chain carries TRBV7-3 and TRBJ2-3; tentative D call: TRBD2 (6 bases). Trimming removed 4 bases at V and 7 bases at J, with 12 bases between. The CDR3 length is 13 residues. The germline V gene encodes CDR1 SGHTA and CDR2 FQGTGA. The CDR3 DNA reads TGTGCCAGCAGCTCCGGAGGGGCGAATACGCAGTATTTT. Translating gives CASSSGGANTQYF.

V and J are TRBV7-9 and TRBJ2-1; 9 nucleotides agree with TRBD2. The germline gives CDR1 SEHNR, CDR2 FQNEAQ (reference sequence). CDR3 length: 13 residues. The V and J ends lost 7 bases and 14 bases, in that order; junction bases with no gene match: 12. CDR3 sequence (DNA): TGTGCCAGCATAGGACTAGCGAGCGGGATAGAGTTCTTC. Amino acid sequence: CASIGLASGIEFF.

This clone was seen only once. V is TRBV7-9 and J is TRBJ2-7; possibly TRBD1 or TRBD2 for D (7 bases each). The CDR3 is made up of 14 amino acids. From germline, CDR1 is SEHNR and CDR2 FQNEAQ (reference sequence). The V and J ends lost 5 bases and 7 bases respectively, with 18 bases between them. This CDR3 reads CASSPGGGRGEQYF. In DNA, the CDR3 is TGTGCCAGCAGCCCAGGGGGGGGCAGGGGTGAGCAGTACTTC.

Only a few counts were recorded for this clone. The CDR3 sequence: CASSDPGRGYEQYF. The CDR3, as DNA: TGCGCCAGCAGTGACCCTGGGAGGGGCTACGAGCAGTACTTC. The chain couples TRBV10-2 to TRBJ2-7; 7 nucleotides match TRBD2. Germline V lookup: CDR1 WSHSY, CDR2 SAAADI. Trimming took 3 bases from V and 3 from J; bases not matched to a gene: 5. This CDR3 comprises 14 residues.

This chain uses TRBV27 with TRBJ2-5; tentatively, D is TRBD2 (6 bases). The ends were cut back, 1 base at V and 11 bases at J, with 20 bases in the middle. The germline V gene has CDR1 MNHEY and CDR2 SMNVEV (reference sequence). This CDR3 spans 15 amino acids. The CDR3 DNA is TGTGCCAGCAGTTTATTGCGGGACGGATCTACGAAGCAGTACTTC. Amino acids: CASSLLRDGSTKQYF.

This clone was counted a single time. The chain is built from TRBV6-5 and TRBJ2-7; possibly TRBD2 for D (6 bases). This CDR3 spans 13 amino acids. V shed 4 bases and J shed 2 bases, with 9 bases lying between them. Germline lookup yields CDR1 MNHEY and CDR2 SVGAGI. CDR3 residues: CASSWGEAYEQYF. In DNA form, the CDR3 reads TGTGCCAGCAGTTGGGGGGAGGCCTACGAGCAGTACTTC.

The chain carries TRBV18 and TRBJ2-2; TRBD2 matches at 13 bases. This CDR3 comprises 18 residues. The trim removed 3 bases at V and 5 bases at J, leaving 9 bases unmatched. Per the germline V gene, CDR1 is KGHSH and CDR2 is LQKENI. The CDR3 loop is CASSPPGLAGRLTGELFF. Written as DNA, the CDR3 is TGTGCCAGCTCACCCCCGGGACTAGCGGGGAGATTGACCGGGGAGCTGTTTTTT.

The rearrangement joins TRBV18 to TRBJ2-7; 8 positions match TRBD2. With 4 bases clipped from V and 12 bases from J, the junction kept 11 bases outside the gene matches. The germline V gene has CDR1 KGHSH and CDR2 LQKENI. The CDR3 sequence is 13 residues long. The CDR3 spells CASSLGLAQRTYF. CDR3 sequence (DNA): TGTGCCAGCTCACTCGGACTAGCTCAGAGAACGTACTTC. Supplemented by reference TRBV18 and TRBJ2-7, the full variable domain reads NAGVMQNPRHLVRRRGQEARLRCSPMKGHSHVYWYRQLPEEGLKFMVYLQKENIIDESGMPKERFSAEFPKEGPSILRIQQVVRGDSAAYFCASSLGLAQRTYFGPGTRLTVT.

The chain carries TRBV11-2 and TRBJ1-2; a possible D gene is TRBD1 (6 bases). From germline, CDR1 is SGHAT and CDR2 FQNNGV. The CDR3 loop spans 12 amino acids. The ends were cut back, 7 bases at V and 6 bases at J, with 12 bases in the middle. The CDR3 DNA reads TGTGCCAGCACCGTACAGGGTGATGGCTACACCTTC. Amino acids: CASTVQGDGYTF.

This clone has just a few counts. The rearrangement joins TRBV11-3 to TRBJ2-5; D unclear. The CDR3 length is 13 residues. V lost 1 base and J 4 bases, leaving 7 bases between the germline ends. Germline CDR1 is SGHNT and CDR2 is YENEEA. CDR3 DNA sequence: TGTGCCAGCAGCTTAGTTGACGGAGAGACCCAGTACTTC. It codes for CASSLVDGETQYF. The entire variable domain, with the rest obtained from reference TRBV11-3 and TRBJ2-5, is as follows: EAGVVQSPRYKIIEKKQPVAFWCNPISGHNTLYWYLQNLGQGPELLIRYENEEAVDDSQLPKDRFSAERLKGVDSTLKIQPAELGDSAVYLCASSLVDGETQYFGPGTRLLVL.